This TCR beta chain was found in a study of control samples from healthy donors and cancer patients. Assay used: immunoSEQ multiplex PCR; TCRdb lists only in-frame clones, some missing. The table includes some 130,000 clones, around 90% detected once. The sequenced material came from blood. This TCR came from a middle-aged man in good health.

The CDR3 sequence is CASSRPGASGGKTQYF. DNA for the CDR3: TGTGCCAGCAGCCGCCCTGGGGCTAGCGGGGGAAAGACCCAGTACTTC. The chain uses TRBV3-1 (or the pseudogene TRBV3-2) and TRBJ2-5; 10 positions match TRBD2. The CDR3 runs 16 residues. The germline V gene has CDR1 LGHDT and CDR2 YNNKEL (reference sequence). Trimming at V came to 4 bases and at J to 6 bases, leaving 11 bases not matched to a gene.